This T cell receptor (beta chain) stems from a study of blood T cell repertoires in COVID-19. Across the whole study: The samples span acute and convalescent COVID-19 from the United States, Italy and Spain. Nucleic acid was either cDNA or gDNA, and it came from T cells, B-cell-depleted T cells, or PBMCs.

With 7 bases clipped from V and 3 bases from J, the junction kept 8 bases outside the gene matches. Germline CDR1 reads MDHEN; CDR2 reads SYDVKM. This CDR3 has 15 amino acids. Original handling: Estimation of nucleated cell counts relied on the amplification of reference gene primers. TCRdb's table, derived via immunoSEQ multiplex PCR, lists solely in-frame clones and lacks some. The DNA gave D and trimming, while V, J and clone size come from that table. The table includes over 45,000 clones, 80% detected once. The sample comprised peripheral blood. The clonotype was recovered from a man between 60 and 70 years old with acute or convalescent COVID-19. The chain links TRBV28 to TRBJ1-4; 7 bases line up with TRBD1. The CDR3 here is CASNSQGQPNEKLFF. The CDR3 DNA reads as TGTGCCAGCAACTCACAGGGGCAGCCTAATGAAAAACTGTTTTTT.